This record looks at one T cell receptor (beta chain) sequence and its context. Its antigen remains unknown. Original data processing: Owing to the provision of junction-only sequences devoid of quality scores by immunoSEQ, filtering differed. Libraries were prepared by immunoSEQ multiplex PCR; TCRdb keeps only in-frame clonotypes and omits some of them. From that table come the V and J calls and clone size; the DNA was used to work out D and trimming. Among approximately 940,000 clones listed, about 80% were seen once. This record comes from a study of shared clonotypes between healthy human individuals. With 2 bases removed from V and 0 bases from J, the gap between germline ends came to 10 bases. Germline assignment: CDR1 SGHDT and CDR2 YYEEEE. This CDR3 has 15 residues. The study's findings and limits: Researchers sampled only blood; tissue repertoires likely differ. Generation probability values for non-shared clonotypes were lower than those for clonotypes shared by all four donors. A generally larger estimated richness was seen in naive subsets than in memory subsets.

The material sequenced was memory CD4+ T cells sorted from blood. Stated subset: CD45RA-negative fraction. V and J are TRBV5-6 and TRBJ2-3, with D perhaps assigned TRBD1 or TRBD2 (5 bases each). This TCR was sampled from a man between 18 and 29 years old in good health. The chain's CDR3 is CASSLMRGSTDTQYF. The CDR3 DNA is TGTGCCAGCAGCTTAATGAGGGGTAGCACAGATACGCAGTATTTT.